This T cell receptor beta chain was observed in a study of blood T cell repertoires in COVID-19. Study-wide background: Samples of COVID-19 (acute and convalescent) were obtained from the United States, Italy and Spain. T cells, B-cell-depleted T cells, or PBMCs provided the cDNA or gDNA that served as material.

The CDR3 is made up of 14 amino acids. In germline, CDR1 is MDHEN, CDR2 SYDVKM. The V and J ends lost 2 bases and 11 bases, in that order; junction bases with no gene match: 9. Original analysis: Amplification of reference gene primers provided the estimated nucleated cell counts. Clones were read by immunoSEQ multiplex PCR, and TCRdb kept only the in-frame ones, dropping some. Clone size and V and J calls were adopted from that table, with D and trimming inferred from the DNA. The table includes 70,000 to 100,000 clones, about four fifths detected once. A few counts support this clone. The origin of this receptor is a man over 45 with active or convalescent COVID-19. Source material: peripheral blood. This sequence joins TRBV28 and TRBJ1-5, with TRBD1 matching 7 bases. CDR3 loop: CASSLISGDRAQHF. The CDR3 DNA sequence: TGTGCCAGCAGTTTAATCTCCGGTGACAGGGCCCAGCATTTT.